These 29 T cell receptor beta chains were all obtained from the same sample, sequenced in a study of T cell responses to AZD1222 COVID-19 vaccine (TCRdb year 2021). In light of the paper, this sample's time point label describes: baseline before first vaccination. Reading the label with the study, this specimen's treatment or condition is: meningococcal conjugate vaccine given as trial control. Library creation used the immunoSEQ multiplex PCR assay. TCRdb took over this immuneACCESS table, retaining in-frame rearrangements with V and J assigned. Such tables are incomplete; in checked studies, under half of the missing clones stem from an unresolved V gene, and the remainder is unexplained. This sample is represented by approximately 120,000 clones; 90% of them were singletons. Clones ranked in the top ten supply about 4.5% of the sample. Sequencing used peripheral blood, obtained on day 0 of MenACWY control vaccination. Every receptor here comes from an adult in good health.

The chain is built from TRBV7-9 and TRBJ2-3, with 8 bases identical to TRBD2. Per germline, CDR1 SEHNR and CDR2 FQNEAQ (reference sequence). V lost 1 base to trimming and J lost 2 bases; unmatched junction nucleotides: 11. CDR3 length equals 18 residues. CDR3 region: CASSLVQGTSYSTDTQYF. The CDR3 nucleotides are TGTGCCAGCAGCTTAGTTCAGGGGACTAGTTACTCCACAGATACGCAGTATTTT.

This clone was picked up one time. This chain links TRBV2 with TRBJ1-1; D is unclear. V was cut by 2 bases and J by 1 base, with 11 bases left in between. CDR1 is SNHLY and CDR2 is FYNNEI in the germline V gene. This CDR3 region has 15 residues. The chain's CDR3 is CASSEFGVRNTEAFF. For the CDR3, the DNA is TGTGCCAGCAGTGAATTCGGGGTAAGGAACACTGAAGCTTTCTTT.

The genes are TRBV5-1 and TRBJ1-2; D gene unclear. V was trimmed by 0 bases and J by 6 bases, leaving 15 bases between them. The length of the CDR3 is 15 residues. Germline V gene data show CDR1 as SGHRS and CDR2 as YFSETQ. The DNA for the CDR3 is TGCGCCAGCAGCTTGGCGCTTCAGGAGGAGGATGGCTACACCTTC. It encodes CASSLALQEEDGYTF. The full variable domain, rest sourced from reference TRBV5-1 and TRBJ1-2, is KAGVTQTPRYLIKTRGQQVTLSCSPISGHRSVSWYQQTPGQGLQFLFEYFSETQRNKGNFPGRFSGRQFSNSRSEMNVSTLELGDSALYLCASSLALQEEDGYTFGSGTRLTVV.

The rearrangement uses TRBV6-4 and TRBJ2-1; 12 nucleotides agree with TRBD1. Looked up from germline, CDR1 is MRHNA and CDR2 is SNTAGT. Trimming took 0 bases from V and 9 from J; bases not matched to a gene: 3. This CDR3 region has 15 residues. CDR3 in DNA: TGTGCCAGCAGTGACTCCGGGACAGGGGGCAGTGAGCAGTTCTTC. Amino acid sequence: CASSDSGTGGSEQFF.

CDR3 region: CATSRFGQGPNIQYF. CDR3 DNA sequence: TGTGCCACCAGCAGATTCGGACAGGGTCCAAACATTCAGTACTTC. The chain has TRBV15 and TRBJ2-4; 8 bases map to TRBD1. The CDR3 loop spans 15 amino acids. The germline gives CDR1 LNHNV, CDR2 YYDKDF (reference sequence). The V gene end was trimmed by 2 bases and the J gene end by 6 bases; junction bases not matched to a gene: 6.

The V call is TRBV3-1 (or the pseudogene TRBV3-2), the J call TRBJ1-2, with TRBD1 as a possible D gene (5 bases). The germline V and J ends were trimmed by 4 bases and 4 bases, with 10 bases remaining between them. The length of the CDR3 is 13 residues. CDR1 is LGHDT, CDR2 YNNKEL, per germline (reference sequence). The CDR3 nucleotides are TGTGCCAGCAGCCCCAGGGCTACCTATGGCTACACCTTC. Amino acid sequence: CASSPRATYGYTF.

A single count supports this clone. V and J are TRBV6-5 and TRBJ2-7; TRBD1 agrees at 9 bases. The CDR3 runs to 15 residues. The V gene's germline CDR1 is MNHEY and CDR2 SVGAGI. V lost 8 bases, J lost 5 bases, and 13 bases stayed unmatched. For the CDR3, the DNA is TGTGCCAGCCAACCGCCGGGACAGGGAATCAACGAGCAGTACTTC. Translated, it gives CASQPPGQGINEQYF.

The rearrangement joins TRBV28 to TRBJ1-4, with TRBD1 matching 8 bases. V dropped 4 bases and J dropped 6; count of bases not matched to a gene: 7. Germline lookup yields CDR1 MDHEN and CDR2 SYDVKM. This CDR3 is built from 15 residues. This CDR3 reads CASSSLQTGDEKLFF. The CDR3 region has the DNA TGTGCCAGCAGTTCGCTACAGACAGGGGATGAAAAACTGTTTTTT.

This clone showed up just once. J is TRBJ1-2 and V is TRBV19; D perhaps matches TRBD1 (5 bases). Trimming left V 3 bases short and J 1 base short, with 12 bases between. From germline, CDR1 is LNHDA and CDR2 SQIVND (reference sequence). The CDR3 runs to 15 residues. CDR3 DNA sequence: TGTGCCAGTAGTATGGGGGGAAACCTTAACTATGGCTACACCTTC. Translated: CASSMGGNLNYGYTF.

This chain links TRBV6-4 with TRBJ2-3; 12 bases align to TRBD1. CDR3 length: 16 residues. The germline gives CDR1 MRHNA, CDR2 SNTAGT. The ends lost 3 bases at V and 3 bases at J; junction bases unmatched: 4. CDR3 in amino acids: CASSEGTGGGTDTQYF. In nucleotides, the CDR3 is TGTGCCAGCAGTGAAGGGACAGGGGGCGGTACAGATACGCAGTATTTT.

This chain links TRBV3-1 (or the pseudogene TRBV3-2) with TRBJ1-4; D is perhaps TRBD1 (6 bases). The CDR3 consists of 15 residues. V shed 3 bases and J shed 6 bases, with 14 bases lying between them. Germline-derived CDR1 and CDR2 are LGHDT and YNNKEL (reference sequence). Here the CDR3 DNA reads TGTGCCAGCAGCCACGCAGGGGTTTCGCATGAAAAACTGTTTTTT. Protein sequence: CASSHAGVSHEKLFF.

This rearrangement joins TRBV7-2 to TRBJ1-6; D is uncertain. Trimming left V 2 bases short and J 7 bases short, with 9 bases between. Per the germline V gene, CDR1 is SGHTA and CDR2 is FQGNSA. CDR3 length: 14 residues. The DNA for the CDR3 is TGTGCCAGCAGCTTAAATCGAGTGAATTCACCCCTCCACTTT. This sequence encodes CASSLNRVNSPLHF.

This chain connects TRBV7-8 to TRBJ1-4, with D uncertain. The germline CDR1 and CDR2 sequences are SGHVS and FQNEAQ. CDR3 length equals 12 residues. V was clipped by 5 bases and J by 7 bases, with 8 bases between them. CDR3 loop: CASSLSGEKLFF. CDR3 DNA: TGTGCCAGCAGCCTTAGCGGTGAAAAACTGTTTTTT.

The CDR3 region is CASSTGSSGNTIYF. The DNA for the CDR3 is TGTGCCAGCAGTACAGGGTCCTCTGGAAACACCATATATTTT. V usage is TRBV28 and J usage is TRBJ1-3, with D perhaps matching TRBD1 (6 bases). V dropped 5 bases and J dropped 0 bases, with 8 bases sitting between them. CDR1 and CDR2 (germline): MDHEN, SYDVKM. The CDR3 consists of 14 residues.

The rearrangement joins TRBV2 to TRBJ1-5; the D is unclear. Deletions cut 6 bases from V and 2 bases from J, with 17 bases between. Germline V gives CDR1 SNHLY, CDR2 FYNNEI. This CDR3 has 16 residues. CDR3 DNA sequence: TGTGCCAGCAGGGCTCCGTGGGTCGATCGCAATCAGCCCCAGCATTTT. It specifies CASRAPWVDRNQPQHF.

The chain recombines TRBV5-6 with TRBJ1-1; TRBD1 is a possible D gene (6 bases). This CDR3 is 15 amino acids long. The ends were cut back, 2 bases at V and 1 base at J, with 12 bases in the middle. CDR1 SGHDT and CDR2 YYEEEE come from the germline V gene. The CDR3 is CASSFGGLRNTEAFF. CDR3 coding DNA: TGTGCCAGCAGCTTTGGGGGGCTTCGGAACACTGAAGCTTTCTTT.

V is TRBV4-1 and J is TRBJ1-4, with 10 bases that match TRBD1. Germline CDR1 and CDR2: MGHRA and YSYEKL. This CDR3 is built from 16 residues. V lost 1 base and J lost 3; bases outside the gene matches: 2. The CDR3: CASSQGQGAANEKLFF. The DNA for the CDR3 is TGCGCCAGCAGCCAAGGACAGGGGGCGGCTAATGAAAAACTGTTTTTT.

This sequence joins TRBV6-1 and TRBJ1-1; no clear D gene. Germline CDR1 is MNHNS and CDR2 is SASEGT. This CDR3 contains 14 residues. Trimming stripped 3 bases from V and 0 bases from J, with 8 bases between. The CDR3 reads CASSEKGMNTEAFF. In DNA, the CDR3 is TGTGCCAGCAGTGAGAAAGGAATGAACACTGAAGCTTTCTTT.

This chain links TRBV27 with TRBJ2-2; TRBD2 agrees at 14 bases. The CDR3 is 18 residues long. With 5 bases clipped from V and 2 bases from J, the junction kept 7 bases outside the gene matches. Germline V gene data show CDR1 as MNHEY and CDR2 as SMNVEV (reference sequence). CDR3 amino acids: CASSISGTSGGNTGELFF. The CDR3, as DNA: TGTGCCAGCAGTATCTCCGGGACTAGCGGGGGAAACACCGGGGAGCTGTTTTTT.

CDR3 nucleotide sequence: TGTGCCAGCAGTACTAGACAGGGTCGGGGATACAATGAGCAGTTCTTC. The encoded protein is CASSTRQGRGYNEQFF. J is TRBJ2-1 and V is TRBV27; 7 bases align to TRBD1. J lost 4 bases, V lost 5 bases, and 11 bases had no gene match. CDR1 and CDR2 (germline): MNHEY, SMNVEV (reference sequence). The CDR3 sequence is 16 residues long.

This clone was observed once. This sequence joins TRBV4-1 and TRBJ2-2, with a tentative D call TRBD1 (6 bases). From germline, CDR1 is MGHRA and CDR2 YSYEKL. There are 14 residues in the CDR3. The V gene lost 2 bases and the J gene lost 5 bases, with 9 bases spanning the gap. The CDR3 loop is CASSQNRETGELFF. The CDR3 nucleotides are TGCGCCAGCAGCCAAAACAGGGAGACCGGGGAGCTGTTTTTT.

V usage is TRBV12-3 or TRBV12-4 and J usage is TRBJ1-1, with unresolved D. The germline V and J ends were trimmed by 2 bases and 11 bases, with 12 bases remaining between them. The CDR3 is 12 amino acids. The CDR3 loop is CASSLWSTWAFF. In DNA form, the CDR3 reads TGTGCCAGCAGTTTATGGAGTACGTGGGCTTTCTTT.

This clone was seen just once. The rearrangement uses TRBV3-1 (or the pseudogene TRBV3-2) and TRBJ2-3; D is possibly TRBD2 (6 bases). Looked up from germline, CDR1 is LGHDT and CDR2 is YNNKEL (reference sequence). This CDR3 has 16 residues. Trimming pared 6 bases from V and 4 bases from J, leaving 20 bases between. The CDR3 nucleotides read TGTGCCAGCAGTCTACTTTGGGCGGGGTTAGCAGATACGCAGTATTTT. Its translation: CASSLLWAGLADTQYF.

V is TRBV10-3 and J is TRBJ2-1; D unclear. From germline, CDR1 is ENHRY and CDR2 SYGVKD. CDR3 length equals 15 residues. Trimming shortened V by 0 bases and J by 4 bases, and 10 bases separated the two germline ends. The CDR3 protein is CAISESSFSYNEQFF. The CDR3 coding sequence is TGTGCCATCAGTGAGTCGAGCTTCAGTTACAATGAGCAGTTCTTC.

As to this clone: The sample contains more than one DNA sequence encoding this CDR3. In DNA, the CDR3 is TGTGCCAGCAGTTTTTGGGGAAACACCATATATTTT. Translation gives CASSFWGNTIYF. The V call is TRBV12-3 or TRBV12-4, the J call TRBJ1-3; D ambiguous. V gave up 3 bases and J gave up 4 bases, with 4 bases separating them. This CDR3 is 12 amino acids long.

V usage is TRBV28 and J usage is TRBJ1-1, with 7 positions matching TRBD1. CDR3 length equals 14 residues. Germline values: CDR1 MDHEN, CDR2 SYDVKM. The trim removed 6 bases at V and 0 bases at J, leaving 4 bases unmatched. CDR3 region: CASRWTGLNTEAFF. CDR3 bases: TGTGCCAGCAGGTGGACAGGCTTGAACACTGAAGCTTTCTTT.

The rearrangement links TRBV30 to TRBJ1-5; 8 bases are a match to TRBD1. Germline CDR1 and CDR2: GTSNPN and SVGIG (reference sequence). The J segment lost 4 bases and the V segment lost 2 bases, leaving 1 base of the junction unmatched. CDR3 length equals 13 residues. CDR3 in DNA: TGTGCCTGGAGTCAGGGGGCAAATCAGCCCCAGCATTTT. It specifies CAWSQGANQPQHF.

The chain employs TRBV28 and TRBJ2-7; D is possibly TRBD1 (5 bases). Trimming took off 6 bases at V and 6 bases at J, with 21 bases between the two ends. The CDR3 loop spans 15 amino acids. The germline gives CDR1 MDHEN, CDR2 SYDVKM. CDR3 amino acids: CASSYKSQGWGEQYV. The CDR3 DNA follows: TGTGCCAGCAGCTACAAATCCCAGGGTTGGGGCGAGCAGTACGTC.

V and J are TRBV5-6 and TRBJ1-3; a possible D gene is TRBD1 (6 bases). The CDR3 is 16 amino acids. V lost 0 bases, J lost 4 bases, and 14 bases lay in between. Germline CDR1 and CDR2: SGHDT and YYEEEE. CDR3 DNA sequence: TGTGCCAGCAGCTTGGTTGCAGGGGCGTCAGGAAACACCATATATTTT. This translates into CASSLVAGASGNTIYF.